This T cell receptor (beta chain) was sequenced for a study of T-cell reconstitution after alpha-beta-depleted transplantation in children. This clonotype was seen ten or more times. A TCRbeta library incorporating unique molecular identifiers was prepared. TCRdb reanalysed the PCR reads using MiXCR and keeps one entry per CDR3 protein. This sample carries roughly 190,000 distinct CDR3 sequences, roughly 15% of them seen once, and the ten largest clones take less than 15%. Germline CDR1 reads SGHTA; CDR2 reads FQGNSA. This CDR3 is 14 amino acids long. V trimming: 5 bases; J trimming: 3 bases; junction bases outside the gene matches: 6.

The sequencing here drew on PBMCs from the stem cell graft donor, taken from the stem cell graft. The chain couples TRBV7-2 to TRBJ2-7, with 8 positions matching TRBD2. This TCR was recovered from a human donor who donated a stem cell graft to a child with acute lymphoblastic leukemia. The CDR3: CASSPQTSDYEQYF. In nucleotides, the CDR3 is TGTGCCAGCAGCCCACAGACTAGCGACTACGAGCAGTACTTC.